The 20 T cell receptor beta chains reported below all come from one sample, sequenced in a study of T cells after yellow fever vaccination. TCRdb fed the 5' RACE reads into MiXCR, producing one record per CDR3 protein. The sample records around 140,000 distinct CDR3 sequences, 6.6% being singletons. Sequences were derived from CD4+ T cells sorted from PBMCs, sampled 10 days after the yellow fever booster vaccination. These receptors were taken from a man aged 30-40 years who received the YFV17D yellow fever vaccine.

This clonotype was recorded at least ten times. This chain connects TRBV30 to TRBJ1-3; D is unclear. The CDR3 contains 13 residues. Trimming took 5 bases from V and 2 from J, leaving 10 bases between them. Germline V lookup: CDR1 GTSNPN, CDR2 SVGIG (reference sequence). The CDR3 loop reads CAWQIETGNTIYF. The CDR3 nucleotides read TGTGCCTGGCAGATAGAAACTGGAAACACCATATATTTT. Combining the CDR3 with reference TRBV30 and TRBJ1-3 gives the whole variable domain SQTIHQWPATLVQPVGSPLSLECTVEGTSNPNLYWYRQAAGRGLQLLFYSVGIGQISSEVPQNLSASRPQDRQFILSSKKLLLSDSGFYLCAWQIETGNTIYFGEGSWLTVV.

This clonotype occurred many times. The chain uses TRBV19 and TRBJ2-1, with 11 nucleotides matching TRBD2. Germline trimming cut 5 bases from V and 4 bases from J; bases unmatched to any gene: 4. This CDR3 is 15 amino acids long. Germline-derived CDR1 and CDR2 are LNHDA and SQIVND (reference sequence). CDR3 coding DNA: TGTGCCAGTAGTCCACTAGCGGGAGTGTACAATGAGCAGTTCTTC. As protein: CASSPLAGVYNEQFF.

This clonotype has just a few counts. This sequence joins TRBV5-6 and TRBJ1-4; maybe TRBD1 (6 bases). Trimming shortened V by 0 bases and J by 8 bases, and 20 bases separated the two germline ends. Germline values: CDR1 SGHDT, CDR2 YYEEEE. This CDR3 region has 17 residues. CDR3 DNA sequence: TGTGCCAGCAGCTTGGTGAGACAGGCCCACGGTGGGGAAAAACTGTTTTTT. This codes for CASSLVRQAHGGEKLFF.

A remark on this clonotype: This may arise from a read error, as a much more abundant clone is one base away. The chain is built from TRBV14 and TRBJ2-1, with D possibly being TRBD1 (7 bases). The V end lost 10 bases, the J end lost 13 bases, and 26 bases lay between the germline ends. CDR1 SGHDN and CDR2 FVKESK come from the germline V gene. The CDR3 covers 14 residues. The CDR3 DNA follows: TGTGCCACCTCACCTGCAGGGGGGTATTCTGACCAGTTCTTC. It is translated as CATSPAGGYSDQFF.

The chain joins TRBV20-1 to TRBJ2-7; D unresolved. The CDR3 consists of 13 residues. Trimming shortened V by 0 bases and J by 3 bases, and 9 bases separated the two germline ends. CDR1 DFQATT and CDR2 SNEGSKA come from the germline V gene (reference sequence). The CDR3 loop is CSARDSQSYEQYF. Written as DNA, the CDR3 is TGCAGTGCTAGAGATAGTCAGAGCTACGAGCAGTACTTC.

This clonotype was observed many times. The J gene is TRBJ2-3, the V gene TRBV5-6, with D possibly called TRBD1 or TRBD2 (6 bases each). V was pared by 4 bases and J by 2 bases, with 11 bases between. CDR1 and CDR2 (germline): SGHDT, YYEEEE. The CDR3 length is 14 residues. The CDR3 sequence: CASSRGEATDTQYF. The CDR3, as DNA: TGTGCCAGCAGCAGGGGGGAGGCCACAGATACGCAGTATTTT.

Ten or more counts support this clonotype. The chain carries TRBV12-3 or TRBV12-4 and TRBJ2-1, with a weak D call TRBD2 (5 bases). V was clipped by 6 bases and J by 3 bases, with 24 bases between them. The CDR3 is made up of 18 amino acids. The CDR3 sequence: CASSASSGLQILYNEQFF. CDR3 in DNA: TGTGCCAGCAGCGCTAGCTCCGGGTTACAAATACTCTACAATGAGCAGTTCTTC.

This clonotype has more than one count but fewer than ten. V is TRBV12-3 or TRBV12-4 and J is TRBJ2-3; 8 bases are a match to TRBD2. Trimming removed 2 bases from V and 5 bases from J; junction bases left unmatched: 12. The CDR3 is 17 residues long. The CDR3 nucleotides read TGTGCCAGCAGTTTATCGGTCGGGGGACTAGGTAAAGATACGCAGTATTTT. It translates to CASSLSVGGLGKDTQYF.

The CDR3, as DNA: TGTGCCAGCTCACTTAAGACTAGCGAATACAATGAGCAGTTCTTC. Protein: CASSLKTSEYNEQFF. The chain couples TRBV18 to TRBJ2-1; 8 positions match TRBD2. With 4 bases clipped from V and 4 bases from J, the junction kept 6 bases outside the gene matches. The CDR3 has 15 residues. The V gene's germline CDR1 is KGHSH and CDR2 LQKENI.

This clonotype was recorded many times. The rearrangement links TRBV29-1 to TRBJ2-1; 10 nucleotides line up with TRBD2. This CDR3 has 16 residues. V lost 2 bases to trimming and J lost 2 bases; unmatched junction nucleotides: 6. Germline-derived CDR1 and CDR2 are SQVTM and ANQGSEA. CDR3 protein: CSVEWSSGSPYNEQFF. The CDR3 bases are TGCAGCGTTGAATGGTCTAGCGGGAGTCCCTACAATGAGCAGTTCTTC.

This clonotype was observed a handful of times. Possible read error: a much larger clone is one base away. In DNA form, the CDR3 reads TGCGCCAGCAGCTTGGACGGACAGGCGCAGAGGGATACGCAGTATTTT. Amino acids: CASSLDGQAQRDTQYF. This chain uses TRBV5-1 with TRBJ2-3; 7 bases map to TRBD1. V gave up 0 bases and J gave up 6 bases; unmatched junction bases: 10. CDR3 length equals 16 residues. Germline V gene sequence: CDR1 SGHRS, CDR2 YFSETQ.

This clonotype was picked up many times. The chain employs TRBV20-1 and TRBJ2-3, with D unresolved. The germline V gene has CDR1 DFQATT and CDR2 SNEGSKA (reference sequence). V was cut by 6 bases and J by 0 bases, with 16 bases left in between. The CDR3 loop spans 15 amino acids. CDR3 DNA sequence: TGCAGTGCCCGCATCCCGGCTACTAGCACAGATACGCAGTATTTT. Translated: CSARIPATSTDTQYF.

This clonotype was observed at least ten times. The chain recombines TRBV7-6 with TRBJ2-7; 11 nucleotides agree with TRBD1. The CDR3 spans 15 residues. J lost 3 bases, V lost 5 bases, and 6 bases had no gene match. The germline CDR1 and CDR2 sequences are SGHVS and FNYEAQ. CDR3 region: CASSGRTGGIYEQYF. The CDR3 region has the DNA TGTGCCAGCAGCGGTAGGACAGGGGGCATCTACGAGCAGTACTTC.

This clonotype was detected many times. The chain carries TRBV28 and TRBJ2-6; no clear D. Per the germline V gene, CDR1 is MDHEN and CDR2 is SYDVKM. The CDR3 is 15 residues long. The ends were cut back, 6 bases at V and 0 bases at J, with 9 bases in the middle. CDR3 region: CASSTPGSGANVLTF. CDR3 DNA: TGTGCCAGCAGCACCCCTGGCTCTGGGGCCAACGTCCTGACTTTC.

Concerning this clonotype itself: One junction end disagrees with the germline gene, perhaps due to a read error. In DNA form, the CDR3 reads TGCAGTGCGTATGGCCCGGGGGGTCTCGAGCTGTACTTC. Translated, it gives CSAYGPGGLELYF. The rearrangement links TRBV20-1 to TRBJ2-7, with TRBD2 identical over 7 bases. Germline values: CDR1 DFQATT, CDR2 SNEGSKA (reference sequence). This CDR3 comprises 13 residues.

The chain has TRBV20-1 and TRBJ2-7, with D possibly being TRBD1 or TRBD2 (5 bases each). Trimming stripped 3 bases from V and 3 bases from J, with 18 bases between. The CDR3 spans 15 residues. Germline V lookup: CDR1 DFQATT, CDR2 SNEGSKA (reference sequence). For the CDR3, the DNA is TGCAGTGCTAGGGGGGAAGGGACGAAATTCTACGAGCAGTACTTC. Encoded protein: CSARGEGTKFYEQYF.

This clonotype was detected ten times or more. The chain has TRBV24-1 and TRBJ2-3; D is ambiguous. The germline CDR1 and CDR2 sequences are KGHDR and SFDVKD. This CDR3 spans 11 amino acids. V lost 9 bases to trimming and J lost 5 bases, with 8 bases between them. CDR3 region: CATGVGDTQYF. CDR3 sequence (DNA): TGTGCCACCGGAGTGGGAGATACGCAGTATTTT.

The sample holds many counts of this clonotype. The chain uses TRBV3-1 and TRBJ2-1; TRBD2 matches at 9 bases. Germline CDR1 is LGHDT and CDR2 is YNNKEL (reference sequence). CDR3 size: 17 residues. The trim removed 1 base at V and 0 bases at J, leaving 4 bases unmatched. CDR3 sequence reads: CASSQGYSGSSYNEQFF. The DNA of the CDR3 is TGTGCCAGCAGCCAAGGTTATAGCGGGAGCTCCTACAATGAGCAGTTCTTC.

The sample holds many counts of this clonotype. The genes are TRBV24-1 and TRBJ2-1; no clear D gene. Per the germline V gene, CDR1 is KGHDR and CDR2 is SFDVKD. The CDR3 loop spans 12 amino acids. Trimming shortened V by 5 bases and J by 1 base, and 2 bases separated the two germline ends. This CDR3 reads CATSVSYNEQFF. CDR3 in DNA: TGTGCCACCAGTGTATCCTACAATGAGCAGTTCTTC.

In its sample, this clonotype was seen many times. The CDR3 loop reads CAWSVKGLATDTQYF. DNA of the CDR3: TGTGCCTGGAGTGTAAAGGGTCTAGCCACAGATACGCAGTATTTT. The chain links TRBV30 to TRBJ2-3; tentative D call: TRBD2 (5 bases). V lost 0 bases and J lost 2, with 12 bases in between. Looked up from germline, CDR1 is GTSNPN and CDR2 is SVGIG (reference sequence). The CDR3 sequence is 15 residues long.